This T cell receptor (beta chain) was documented in a study of OX40 agonist ivuxolimab in advanced cancers. Produced via immunoSEQ multiplex PCR; TCRdb's table is partial and in-frame only. The sample has approximately 68,000 clones, around nine tenths seen once. The germline V gene has CDR1 SEHNR and CDR2 FQNEAQ (reference sequence). The CDR3 runs to 18 residues. V was cut by 1 base and J by 5 bases, with 20 bases left in between. The chain couples TRBV7-9 to TRBJ1-4, with D possibly being TRBD1 (6 bases). The TCR was taken from an adult with an advanced solid tumor such as melanoma, head and neck, liver or kidney cancer. Sequenced here: CD4+ or CD8+ T cells sorted from blood, sampled in a trial of the OX40 agonist ivuxolimab. The CDR3, as DNA: TGTGCCAGCAGCTTAGGTGGGCTGGGGGCAGAAGGAAATGAAAAACTGTTTTTT. Translation gives CASSLGGLGAEGNEKLFF. Looking up the rest from reference TRBV7-9 and TRBJ1-4 gives the full variable domain: DTGVSQNPRHKITKRGQNVTFRCDPISEHNRLYWYRQTLGQGPEFLTYFQNEAQLEKSRLLSDRFSAERPKGSFSTLEIQRTEQGDSAMYLCASSLGGLGAEGNEKLFFGSGTQLSVL.